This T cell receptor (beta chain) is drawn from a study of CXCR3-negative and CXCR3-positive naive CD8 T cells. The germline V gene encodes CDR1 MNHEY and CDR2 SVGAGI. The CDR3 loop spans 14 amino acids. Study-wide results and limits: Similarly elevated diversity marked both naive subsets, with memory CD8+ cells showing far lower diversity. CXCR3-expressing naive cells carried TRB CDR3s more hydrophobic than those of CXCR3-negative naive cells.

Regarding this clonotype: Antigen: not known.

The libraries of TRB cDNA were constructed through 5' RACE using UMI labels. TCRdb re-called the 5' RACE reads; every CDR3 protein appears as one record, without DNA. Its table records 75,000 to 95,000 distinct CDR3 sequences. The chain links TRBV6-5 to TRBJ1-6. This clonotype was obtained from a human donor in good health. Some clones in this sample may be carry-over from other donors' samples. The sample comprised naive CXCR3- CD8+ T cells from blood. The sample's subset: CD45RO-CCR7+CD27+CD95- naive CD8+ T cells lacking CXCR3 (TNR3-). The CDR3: CASTLRPENSPLHF.